This T cell receptor beta chain was recorded in a study of post-analysis software for immune sequencing data. The overall study: In terms of disease course, relapsing-remitting, secondary progressive and progressive-relapsing multiple sclerosis were included. Study-level points and caveats: Among multiple sclerosis patients, normalized Chao1 diversity was significantly below that of controls. TRBV5-6, TRBV5-1 and TRBV20-1 belonged to a set of roughly five TRBV segments that were more frequent in patients than controls. F measure clustering grouped samples strongly by preparation batch.

The CDR3 totals 15 residues. Germline V gene data show CDR1 as SSHAT and CDR2 as FNYEAQ (reference sequence). A remark on this clonotype: What it binds is unknown. An end of the junction does not agree with germline; a read error may underlie this.

TCR beta cDNA libraries included unique molecular identifiers. Once roughly 0.85 to 11 million T cells were used, hundreds of thousands of cDNA molecules resulted. TCRdb re-derived calls from the PCR reads in MiXCR, one entry per CDR3 protein. The sample lists 380,000 or so distinct CDR3 sequences, roughly 30% occurring once. The source of this sequence is a girl aged 10-17 years with multiple sclerosis. The sequenced sample consisted of blood. The V call is TRBV7-7, the J call TRBJ2-5; TRBD2 agrees at 10 bases. This CDR3 is CASSNSGGPQETQYF. CDR3 bases: TGTGCTAGCAGCAATAGCGGGGGGCCCCAAGAGACCCAGTACTTC.